This TCR beta chain emerged from a study of OX40 agonist ivuxolimab in advanced cancers. At the level of the study: Patients were given ivuxolimab, an antibody that agonizes OX40 (CD134). Those treated in dose escalation had hepatocellular carcinoma, melanoma, renal cell cancer or head and neck cancer.

About this clone itself: Its ends do not fully match the called genes, so a read error is possible.

The repertoire was sequenced with immunoSEQ multiplex PCR; TCRdb's copy has only in-frame clones and lacks some. The table records about 86,000 clones, around 85% of them present only once. Germline V CDR1 and CDR2: SGHAT, FQDESV (reference sequence). The CDR3 loop spans 18 amino acids. Blood samples were obtained at baseline, cycle 4 day 1, and cycle 7 day 1. The chain links TRBV11-1 to TRBJ2-6, with TRBD1 identical over 9 bases. This specimen was CD4+ or CD8+ T cells sorted from blood, taken in a trial of the OX40 agonist ivuxolimab. This sequence was found in an adult with an advanced solid tumor such as melanoma, head and neck, liver or kidney cancer. DNA of the CDR3: TGTGCCGGCAGCCAGGGACAGGGCCTCCACTCTGGGGCCAACGTCCTGACTTTC. This sequence encodes CAGSQGQGLHSGANVLTF.